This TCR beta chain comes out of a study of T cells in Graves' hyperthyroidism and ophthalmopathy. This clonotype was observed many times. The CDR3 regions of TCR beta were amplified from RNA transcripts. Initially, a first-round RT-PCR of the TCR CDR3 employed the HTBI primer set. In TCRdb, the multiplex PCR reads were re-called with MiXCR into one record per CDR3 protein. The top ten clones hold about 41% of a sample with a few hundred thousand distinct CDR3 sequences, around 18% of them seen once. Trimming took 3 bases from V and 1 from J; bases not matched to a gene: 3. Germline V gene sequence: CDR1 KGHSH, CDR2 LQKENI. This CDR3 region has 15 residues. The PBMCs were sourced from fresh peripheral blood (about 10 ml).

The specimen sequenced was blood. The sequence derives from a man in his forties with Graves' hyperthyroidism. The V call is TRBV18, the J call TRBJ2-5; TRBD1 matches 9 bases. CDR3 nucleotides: TGTGCCAGCTCACCGGGACAGGGATCCCAAGAGACCCAGTACTTC. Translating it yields CASSPGQGSQETQYF.